Following are 19 T cell receptor beta chains from one sample sequenced in a study of cytomegalovirus exposure and HLA in healthy donors (dated by TCRdb to the late 2010s). Libraries were constructed by the immunoSEQ multiplex PCR assay. A mixture of 60 forward primers for TCR Vbeta segments and 13 reverse primers for TCR Jbeta segments was used in the multiplex PCR. Not all clones reach the TCRdb copy of this immuneACCESS table, which keeps in-frame sequences only. Checked studies attribute under half of the gap to unresolved V genes and leave the rest unexplained. The sample profile shows 150,000 to 200,000 clones; roughly 80% of them were found once. The ten largest clones represent roughly 1.5% of the sample. Sequenced sample: PBMCs. These receptors all stem from a woman aged 45-59 years in good health and CMV-seronegative.

The chain uses TRBV5-1 and TRBJ2-1, with a weak D call TRBD1 (6 bases). From germline, CDR1 is SGHRS and CDR2 YFSETQ. The CDR3 covers 15 residues. V was trimmed by 7 bases and J by 1 base, leaving 15 bases between them. The CDR3 nucleotides read TGCGCCAGCGAAGGCACAGGGAATTCCTACAATGAGCAGTTCTTC. It translates to CASEGTGNSYNEQFF.

The chain carries TRBV9 and TRBJ1-2; no clear D. Germline V gene sequence: CDR1 SGDLS, CDR2 YYNGEE. V lost 0 bases and J lost 4, with 10 bases in between. The CDR3 has 14 amino acids. CDR3 protein: CASSVGAAAYGYTF. The CDR3 DNA follows: TGTGCCAGCAGCGTAGGGGCAGCGGCCTATGGCTACACCTTC.

A remark on this clone: Other DNA sequences of this sample code for an identical CDR3. The chain uses TRBV6-5 and TRBJ1-5, with 9 bases identical to TRBD1. The germline V gene encodes CDR1 MNHEY and CDR2 SVGAGI. The CDR3 sequence is 14 residues long. The trim removed 6 bases at V and 6 bases at J, leaving 6 bases unmatched. Here the CDR3 DNA reads TGTGCCAGCAGCCTGGACAGGGGAAGTCAGCCCCAGCATTTT. Protein: CASSLDRGSQPQHF.

About this clone: Other DNA sequences within the sample encode an identical CDR3. The genes are TRBV5-6 and TRBJ2-7, with D perhaps matching TRBD2 (6 bases). Germline values: CDR1 SGHDT, CDR2 YYEEEE. The CDR3 runs to 14 residues. The V and J ends lost 2 bases and 6 bases respectively, with 15 bases between them. The CDR3 protein is CASSFRTGEGEQYF. In nucleotides, the CDR3 is TGTGCCAGCAGCTTCAGGACGGGGGAAGGCGAGCAGTACTTC.

The V gene is TRBV6-5, the J gene TRBJ2-7; 7 positions match TRBD1. CDR3 length equals 16 residues. CDR1 is MNHEY, CDR2 SVGAGI, per germline. The V and J ends lost 0 bases and 3 bases, in that order; junction bases with no gene match: 8. The CDR3 region is CASSYSNVWDSYEQYF. The CDR3 nucleotides read TGTGCCAGCAGTTACTCGAATGTTTGGGACAGCTACGAGCAGTACTTC.

In this sample, this clone turned up a few times. The rearrangement uses TRBV19 and TRBJ2-7; 7 bases fit TRBD1. Germline V gives CDR1 LNHDA, CDR2 SQIVND (reference sequence). The CDR3 has 14 amino acids. Germline trimming cut 5 bases from V and 8 bases from J; bases unmatched to any gene: 12. CDR3: CASSGETGIAQQYF. The CDR3 bases are TGTGCCAGTAGTGGAGAGACAGGGATCGCCCAGCAGTACTTC.

This clone was counted between two and nine times. This chain connects TRBV7-2 to TRBJ2-7; TRBD2 aligns across 8 bases. Trimming cost V 1 base and J 2 bases; bases outside gene matches: 1. Germline V lookup: CDR1 SGHTA, CDR2 FQGNSA. CDR3 length: 14 amino acids. CDR3: CASSLGSGTYEQYF. The CDR3 DNA sequence: TGTGCCAGCAGCTTAGGTAGCGGGACCTACGAGCAGTACTTC.

The J gene is TRBJ2-1, the V gene TRBV28; maybe TRBD1 (5 bases). The CDR3 loop spans 15 amino acids. CDR1 is MDHEN and CDR2 is SYDVKM in the germline V gene. V was pared by 6 bases and J by 7 bases, with 19 bases between. The CDR3 DNA reads TGTGCCAGCAGCCCTGGGGCGGTCAGGAGTAATGAGCAGTTCTTC. Translation: CASSPGAVRSNEQFF.

J is TRBJ2-7 and V is TRBV5-1; D remains ambiguous. The CDR3 loop spans 14 amino acids. Germline lookup yields CDR1 SGHRS and CDR2 YFSETQ. Trimming stripped 5 bases from V and 5 bases from J, with 17 bases between. The CDR3 is CASRWSGSTHEQYF. The DNA of the CDR3 is TGCGCCAGCAGATGGTCAGGTTCCACCCACGAGCAGTACTTC.

J is TRBJ2-6 and V is TRBV2, with 7 nucleotides matching TRBD1. The CDR3 is 16 residues long. Germline values: CDR1 SNHLY, CDR2 FYNNEI. J gave up 2 bases and V 3 bases, and 4 bases lay outside the gene matches. Here the CDR3 DNA reads TGTGCCAGCAGTGAGAGGCAGGGGGCTGGGGCCAACGTCCTGACTTTC. It translates to CASSERQGAGANVLTF.

This clone was detected a few times. This chain uses TRBV4-3 with TRBJ2-7; a weak D match, TRBD2 (6 bases). Per germline, CDR1 LGHNA and CDR2 YSLEER. CDR3 length: 14 residues. The V end was cut by 1 base, the J end by 0 bases, with 7 bases between. The CDR3 region is CASSQAGDSYEQYF. The CDR3, as DNA: TGCGCCAGCAGCCAAGCGGGAGACTCCTACGAGCAGTACTTC.

The chain is built from TRBV5-4 and TRBJ1-1, with 10 bases matching TRBD1. Germline V lookup: CDR1 SGHNT, CDR2 YYREEE (reference sequence). This CDR3 is built from 15 residues. V lost 4 bases and J lost 4; bases outside the gene matches: 7. The CDR3 region is CASSLPTGGLTEAFF. Written as DNA, the CDR3 is TGTGCCAGCAGCCTCCCGACAGGGGGCCTCACTGAAGCTTTCTTT.

This chain uses TRBV5-4 with TRBJ2-7; TRBD2 matches 9 bases. J gave up 0 bases and V 1 base, and 5 bases lay outside the gene matches. CDR1 is SGHNT, CDR2 YYREEE, per germline (reference sequence). The CDR3 extends over 16 amino acids. In nucleotides, the CDR3 is TGTGCCAGCAGCTTGAAGACTAGCGGCCTCTCCTACGAGCAGTACTTC. Residues: CASSLKTSGLSYEQYF.

The chain is built from TRBV28 and TRBJ2-7, with TRBD1 as a possible D gene (6 bases). The germline V gene encodes CDR1 MDHEN and CDR2 SYDVKM. This CDR3 contains 14 residues. The V and J ends lost 1 base and 0 bases respectively, with 7 bases between them. CDR3 loop: CASSLYRVSYEQYF. The CDR3 bases are TGTGCCAGCAGTTTATACAGGGTCTCCTACGAGCAGTACTTC.

Here the CDR3 DNA reads TGTGCTACAGGACAGACTCAGAATAGCAATCAGCCCCAGCATTTT. This encodes CATGQTQNSNQPQHF. The chain uses TRBV6-6 and TRBJ1-5, with TRBD1 as a possible D gene (6 bases). The length of the CDR3 is 15 residues. Germline V gene data show CDR1 as MNHNY and CDR2 as SVGAGI (reference sequence).

This rearrangement joins TRBV11-2 to TRBJ1-1, with D possibly being TRBD1 (6 bases). CDR3 length equals 14 residues. V was clipped by 5 bases and J by 10 bases, with 20 bases between them. From germline, CDR1 is SGHAT and CDR2 FQNNGV. DNA for the CDR3: TGTGCCAGCAGCCCCGAGACAGGTCACCAGGGAGCTTTCTTT. Its translation: CASSPETGHQGAFF.

Concerning this clone: Other DNA sequences from this sample encode an identical CDR3 as well. The chain recombines TRBV4-3 with TRBJ2-7, with a tentative D call TRBD1 (6 bases). CDR3 length: 14 residues. Trimming pared 0 bases from V and 4 bases from J, leaving 10 bases between. Germline CDR1 LGHNA, CDR2 YSLEER. The CDR3 loop is CASSQDRGSYEQYF. CDR3 nucleotides: TGCGCCAGCAGCCAAGACAGGGGATCGTACGAGCAGTACTTC.

In this sample, this clone turned up a few times. The gene calls are TRBV7-9 and TRBJ1-1, with 7 bases that match TRBD1. Germline V lookup: CDR1 SEHNR, CDR2 FQNEAQ (reference sequence). V trimming: 5 bases; J trimming: 6 bases; junction bases outside the gene matches: 9. This CDR3 region has 14 residues. The DNA of the CDR3 is TGTGCCAGCAGCGACAGGGTGGCCCCTCCTGAAGCTTTCTTT. Residues: CASSDRVAPPEAFF.

This clone was observed a handful of times. The V and J genes are TRBV5-1 and TRBJ1-3; D might be TRBD1 (6 bases). The germline V gene encodes CDR1 SGHRS and CDR2 YFSETQ. V was shortened by 0 bases and J by 2 bases, with 12 bases between the two germline ends. This CDR3 is built from 16 residues. The CDR3 sequence: CASSLAVQGTGNTIYF. The CDR3 DNA sequence: TGCGCCAGCAGCTTGGCGGTCCAGGGGACTGGAAACACCATATATTTT.